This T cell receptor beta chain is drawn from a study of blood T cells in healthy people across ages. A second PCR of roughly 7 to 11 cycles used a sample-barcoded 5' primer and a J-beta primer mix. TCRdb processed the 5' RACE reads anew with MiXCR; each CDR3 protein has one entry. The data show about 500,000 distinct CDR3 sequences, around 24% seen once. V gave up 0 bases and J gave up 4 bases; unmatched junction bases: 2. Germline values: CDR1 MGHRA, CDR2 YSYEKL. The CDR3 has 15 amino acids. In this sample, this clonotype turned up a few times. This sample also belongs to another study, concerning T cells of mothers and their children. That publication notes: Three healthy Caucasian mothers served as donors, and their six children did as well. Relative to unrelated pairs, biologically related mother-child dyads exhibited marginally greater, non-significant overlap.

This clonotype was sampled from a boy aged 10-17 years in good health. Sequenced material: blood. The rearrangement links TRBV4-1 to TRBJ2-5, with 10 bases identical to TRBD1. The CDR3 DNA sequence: TGCGCCAGCAGCCAAGATGACAGGGGGCGAGAGACCCAGTACTTC. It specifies CASSQDDRGRETQYF.